This record concerns one T cell receptor (beta chain) sequence. Generated by immunoSEQ multiplex PCR, the TCRdb table keeps only in-frame clones and is missing some. The sample has some 300,000 clones; about 86% are singletons. This sample is part of a study of blood T cell repertoires in COVID-19. V was pared by 4 bases and J by 4 bases, with 11 bases of the junction left unmatched. The CDR3 length is 16 residues. CDR1 is SGHRS, CDR2 YFSETQ, per germline. This chain uses TRBV5-1 with TRBJ2-3; TRBD2 aligns across 8 bases. The sample consisted of peripheral blood. This clonotype was obtained from a woman in her 70s with COVID-19, enrolled during active disease. CDR3 nucleotides: TGCGCCAGCAGCGGCCGGGCCAGCGGGGGTGCAGATACGCAGTATTTT. It translates to CASSGRASGGADTQYF.